The 21 T cell receptor beta chains presented below share a single source sample, sequenced in a study of control samples from healthy donors and cancer patients. Using immunoSEQ multiplex PCR, the repertoire was profiled, and TCRdb retains in-frame clones only, with some absent. The sample includes about 90,000 clones, 75% to 95% of them seen just once. Sequencing was done on a sample of blood. All receptors come from a woman aged 18-35 years in good health.

V usage is TRBV6-1 and J usage is TRBJ1-1; D is unresolved. V was clipped by 1 base and J by 5 bases, with 14 bases between them. Germline CDR1 reads MNHNS; CDR2 reads SASEGT. The CDR3 spans 15 residues. CDR3 in amino acids: CASSEEGRFGTEAFF. In nucleotides, the CDR3 is TGTGCCAGCAGTGAAGAAGGACGGTTCGGGACTGAAGCTTTCTTT.

The genes are TRBV9 and TRBJ2-5, with TRBD2 matching over 7 bases. The CDR3 totals 14 residues. The V segment lost 2 bases and the J segment 2 bases; nucleotides outside the gene matches: 3. Germline V gene data show CDR1 as SGDLS and CDR2 as YYNGEE. CDR3 region: CASSVSSGQETQYF. CDR3 coding DNA: TGTGCCAGCAGCGTCTCTAGCGGACAAGAGACCCAGTACTTC.

V is TRBV6-5 and J is TRBJ1-1; a weak D match, TRBD1 (6 bases). Trimming took 6 bases from V and 1 from J, leaving 9 bases between them. The CDR3 is 13 residues long. CDR1 and CDR2 from the germline V gene are MNHEY and SVGAGI. CDR3 sequence (DNA): TGTGCCAGCAGCAACAGGGAGAACACTGAAGCTTTCTTT. Encoded protein: CASSNRENTEAFF.

The chain has TRBV4-1 and TRBJ2-7; 8 bases fit TRBD2. J lost 5 bases, V lost 3 bases, and 6 bases had no gene match. From germline, CDR1 is MGHRA and CDR2 YSYEKL. The CDR3 totals 14 residues. The CDR3 DNA reads TGCGCCAGCAGCCAGGGGCGGGGGGCCGACGAGCAGTACTTC. Translation gives CASSQGRGADEQYF.

The chain carries TRBV6-1 and TRBJ2-3; 12 bases align to TRBD1. The V gene end was trimmed by 2 bases and the J gene end by 4 bases; junction bases not matched to a gene: 4. The CDR3 length is 16 residues. CDR1 MNHNS and CDR2 SASEGT come from the germline V gene. CDR3 sequence reads: CASSEYGTGGPDTQYF. The CDR3 DNA follows: TGTGCCAGCAGTGAATATGGGACAGGGGGCCCAGATACGCAGTATTTT.

The chain joins TRBV5-8 to TRBJ2-1, with TRBD1 matching over 7 bases. Germline CDR1 and CDR2: SGHTS and YDEGEE. This CDR3 spans 16 amino acids. V trimming: 3 bases; J trimming: 9 bases; junction bases outside the gene matches: 15. The CDR3 sequence: CASSSRRDRDDSEQFF. For the CDR3, the DNA is TGTGCCAGCAGCTCCCGCCGGGACAGAGACGATAGTGAGCAGTTCTTC.

This clone was found once. The chain couples TRBV19 to TRBJ2-7, with 8 bases matching TRBD2. The CDR3 sequence is 16 residues long. Trimming took 5 bases from V and 1 from J; bases not matched to a gene: 10. CDR1 and CDR2 (germline): LNHDA, SQIVND (reference sequence). The CDR3 DNA is TGTGCCAGTAGTGACCCGGGGACTAGAAATTCCTACGAGCAGTACTTC. Protein: CASSDPGTRNSYEQYF.

The CDR3 is CASSSGTGGEKLFF. The CDR3 nucleotides are TGTGCCAGCAGCTCCGGGACAGGGGGCGAAAAACTGTTTTTT. The chain employs TRBV5-5 and TRBJ1-4; 12 bases fit TRBD1. Germline values: CDR1 SGHKS, CDR2 YYEKEE (reference sequence). CDR3 size: 14 residues. Trimming cost V 3 bases and J 8 bases; bases outside gene matches: 2.

The chain combines TRBV28 with TRBJ2-5, with a possible D match to TRBD2 (7 bases). CDR3 length equals 14 residues. Germline CDR1 MDHEN, CDR2 SYDVKM. Trimming stripped 6 bases from V and 3 bases from J, with 14 bases between. The CDR3 DNA reads TGTGCCAGCAGCCCGAGAGGGGGGGAAGAGACCCAGTACTTC. It codes for CASSPRGGEETQYF. The full variable domain, in which reference TRBV28 and TRBJ2-5 provide the parts outside the CDR3, is DVKVTQSSRYLVKRTGEKVFLECVQDMDHENMFWYRQDPGLGLRLIYFSYDVKMKEKGDIPEGYSVSREKKERFSLILESASTNQTSMYLCASSPRGGEETQYFGPGTRLLVL.

V gene TRBV18 combines with J gene TRBJ2-7; TRBD1 is a possible D gene (5 bases). Germline V gene data show CDR1 as KGHSH and CDR2 as LQKENI. V lost 2 bases and J 4 bases, leaving 15 bases between the germline ends. The CDR3 spans 15 residues. The CDR3 is CASSPAADSTYEQYF. Written as DNA, the CDR3 is TGTGCCAGCTCACCAGCTGCTGACAGTACGTACGAGCAGTACTTC.

The chain's CDR3 is CASSLFLQGAGGNTIYF. The CDR3 DNA sequence: TGTGCCAGTAGCTTGTTTCTTCAGGGGGCGGGAGGAAACACCATATATTTT. The rearrangement links TRBV19 to TRBJ1-3; 8 nucleotides align to TRBD1. The CDR3 has 17 residues. CDR1 is LNHDA and CDR2 is SQIVND in the germline V gene (reference sequence). V shed 6 bases, J shed 4 bases, and the junction held 14 bases outside the gene matches.

V usage is TRBV5-6 and J usage is TRBJ2-5; maybe TRBD2 (5 bases). Deletions cut 1 base from V and 5 bases from J, with 15 bases between. Germline-derived CDR1 and CDR2 are SGHDT and YYEEEE. The CDR3 sequence is 15 residues long. In DNA form, the CDR3 reads TGTGCCAGCAGCTTGCCGACGGGGATCGAGGAGACCCAGTACTTC. Its protein product is CASSLPTGIEETQYF. Supplemented by reference TRBV5-6 and TRBJ2-5, the full variable domain reads DAGVTQSPTHLIKTRGQQVTLRCSPKSGHDTVSWYQQALGQGPQFIFQYYEEEERQRGNFPDRFSGHQFPNYSSELNVNALLLGDSALYLCASSLPTGIEETQYFGPGTRLLVL.

The chain carries TRBV18 and TRBJ2-7; D is perhaps TRBD1 or TRBD2 (5 bases each). The V gene lost 3 bases and the J gene lost 2 bases, with 17 bases spanning the gap. Germline lookup yields CDR1 KGHSH and CDR2 LQKENI. CDR3 size: 16 residues. The CDR3 region has the DNA TGTGCCAGCTCACCCGGGGACGGGTGGAGGACCTACGAGCAGTACTTC. Translation gives CASSPGDGWRTYEQYF.

CDR3 nucleotide sequence: TGTGCCAGCAGGTCTACAGGGGGCGGTGAAGAAAAACTGTTTTTT. This translates into CASRSTGGGEEKLFF. The chain employs TRBV5-5 and TRBJ1-4, with 9 nucleotides matching TRBD1. Unmatched junction bases numbered 10, after V lost 5 bases and J lost 8 bases. Per germline, CDR1 SGHKS and CDR2 YYEKEE (reference sequence). The CDR3 runs to 15 residues.

The chain has TRBV9 and TRBJ1-2; the D is unclear. The CDR3 totals 14 residues. Trimming shortened V by 3 bases and J by 1 base, and 10 bases separated the two germline ends. Germline lookup yields CDR1 SGDLS and CDR2 YYNGEE. This CDR3 is CASSALQSNYGYTF. The CDR3 DNA follows: TGTGCCAGCAGCGCCCTACAGAGTAACTATGGCTACACCTTC.

The chain employs TRBV2 and TRBJ2-1, with D possibly being TRBD1 or TRBD2 (6 bases each). Germline V gene sequence: CDR1 SNHLY, CDR2 FYNNEI. This CDR3 contains 15 residues. Deletions cut 4 bases from V and 9 bases from J, with 19 bases between. The CDR3, as DNA: TGTGCCAGCAGTGGGGGGGCATTAATTAATGGTGAGCAGTTCTTC. Translating it yields CASSGGALINGEQFF.

In its sample, this clone was seen a few times. The chain combines TRBV28 with TRBJ1-6; TRBD1 matches 9 bases. V lost 2 bases, J lost 9 bases, and 5 bases stayed unmatched. The CDR3 extends over 15 amino acids. Germline CDR1 MDHEN, CDR2 SYDVKM. In nucleotides, the CDR3 is TGTGCCAGCAGTTTACCGGGACAGGGACGTTCACCCCTCCACTTT. It is translated as CASSLPGQGRSPLHF. Full variable domain (missing parts from reference TRBV28 and TRBJ1-6): DVKVTQSSRYLVKRTGEKVFLECVQDMDHENMFWYRQDPGLGLRLIYFSYDVKMKEKGDIPEGYSVSREKKERFSLILESASTNQTSMYLCASSLPGQGRSPLHFGNGTRLTVT.

V is TRBV9 and J is TRBJ2-5, with a possible D match to TRBD1 (6 bases). This CDR3 is built from 14 residues. Per germline, CDR1 SGDLS and CDR2 YYNGEE. V was pared by 3 bases and J by 0 bases, with 9 bases between. The CDR3 reads CASSATGYQETQYF. The CDR3 DNA reads as TGTGCCAGCAGCGCAACAGGGTACCAAGAGACCCAGTACTTC.

This clone was observed a few times. The chain carries TRBV25-1 and TRBJ2-1, with D maybe TRBD2 (5 bases). Germline loops: CDR1 MGHDK, CDR2 SYGVNS. This CDR3 has 12 amino acids. With 4 bases removed from V and 7 bases from J, the gap between germline ends came to 8 bases. CDR3 sequence reads: CASSVTSNEQFF. CDR3 in DNA: TGTGCCAGCAGTGTAACTAGTAATGAGCAGTTCTTC. The variable domain in full, completed from reference TRBV25-1 and TRBJ2-1, reads EADIYQTPRYLVIGTGKKITLECSQTMGHDKMYWYQQDPGMELHLIHYSYGVNSTEKGDLSSESTVSRIRTEHFPLTLESARPSHTSQYLCASSVTSNEQFFGPGTRLTVL.

The CDR3 is CASSFSHLDTGELFF. CDR3 DNA: TGTGCCAGCAGCTTCAGCCATTTGGACACCGGGGAGCTGTTTTTT. The V gene is TRBV7-2, the J gene TRBJ2-2; D uncertain. Germline CDR1 is SGHTA and CDR2 is FQGNSA. Trimming shortened V by 3 bases and J by 3 bases, and 11 bases separated the two germline ends. This CDR3 is built from 15 residues. Filled out from reference TRBV7-2 and TRBJ2-2, the complete variable domain reads GAGVSQSPSNKVTEKGKDVELRCDPISGHTALYWYRQSLGQGLEFLIYFQGNSAPDKSGLPSDRFSAERTGGSVSTLTIQRTQQEDSAVYLCASSFSHLDTGELFFGEGSRLTVL.

J is TRBJ1-4 and V is TRBV6-1; TRBD1 matches 9 bases. The germline V gene encodes CDR1 MNHNS and CDR2 SASEGT. This CDR3 comprises 16 residues. V lost 1 base, J lost 3 bases, and 3 bases stayed unmatched. The CDR3 nucleotides read TGTGCCAGCAGTGAAGAGGGGGACAGGGCTAATGAAAAACTGTTTTTT. It specifies CASSEEGDRANEKLFF.